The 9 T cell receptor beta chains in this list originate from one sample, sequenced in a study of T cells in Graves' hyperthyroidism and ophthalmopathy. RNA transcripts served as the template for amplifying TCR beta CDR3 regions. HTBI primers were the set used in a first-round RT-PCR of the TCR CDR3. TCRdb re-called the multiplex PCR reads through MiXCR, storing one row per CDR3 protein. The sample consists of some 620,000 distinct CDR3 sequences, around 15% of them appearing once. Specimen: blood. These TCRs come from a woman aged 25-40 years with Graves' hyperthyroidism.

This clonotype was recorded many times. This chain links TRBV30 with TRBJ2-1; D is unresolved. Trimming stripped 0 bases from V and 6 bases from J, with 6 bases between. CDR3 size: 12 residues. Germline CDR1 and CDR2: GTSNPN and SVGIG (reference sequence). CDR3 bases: TGTGCCTGGAGTGTTGTGGCCAATGAGCAGTTCTTC. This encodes CAWSVVANEQFF.

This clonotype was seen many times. CDR3 residues: CASRGRVGGGYEQYF. The CDR3 DNA reads TGTGCCAGCAGGGGACGCGTAGGGGGTGGGTACGAGCAGTACTTC. V gene TRBV6-1 combines with J gene TRBJ2-7, with a tentative D call TRBD1 (6 bases). CDR3 length: 15 amino acids. V lost 6 bases and J 4 bases, leaving 19 bases between the germline ends. Germline-derived CDR1 and CDR2 are MNHNS and SASEGT.

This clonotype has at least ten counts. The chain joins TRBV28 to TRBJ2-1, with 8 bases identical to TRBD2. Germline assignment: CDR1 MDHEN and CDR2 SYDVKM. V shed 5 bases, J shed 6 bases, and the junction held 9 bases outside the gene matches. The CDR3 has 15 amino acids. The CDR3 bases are TGTGCCAGCAGTCCGGGGGGGAGCTGGCTCAATGAGCAGTTCTTC. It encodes CASSPGGSWLNEQFF.

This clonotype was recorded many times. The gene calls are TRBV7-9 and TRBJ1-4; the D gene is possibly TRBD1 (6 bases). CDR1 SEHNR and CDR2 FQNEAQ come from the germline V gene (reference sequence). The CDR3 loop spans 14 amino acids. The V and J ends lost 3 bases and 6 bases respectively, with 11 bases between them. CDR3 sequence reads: CASSFGAGDEKLFF. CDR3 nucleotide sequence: TGTGCCAGCAGCTTTGGCGCAGGGGATGAAAAACTGTTTTTT.

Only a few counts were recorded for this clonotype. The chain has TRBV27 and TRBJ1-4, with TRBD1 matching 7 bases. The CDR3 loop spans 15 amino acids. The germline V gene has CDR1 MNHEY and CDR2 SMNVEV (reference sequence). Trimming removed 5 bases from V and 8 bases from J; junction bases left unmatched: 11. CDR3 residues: CASSQYRTGPEKLFF. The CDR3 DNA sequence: TGTGCCAGCAGTCAGTACCGGACAGGCCCCGAAAAACTGTTTTTT.

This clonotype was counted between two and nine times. CDR3 loop: CSVEGSGHGNYEQYF. CDR3 DNA: TGCAGCGTTGAAGGGTCGGGACACGGTAACTACGAGCAGTACTTC. The chain employs TRBV29-1 and TRBJ2-7; a weak D match, TRBD1 (6 bases). CDR1 and CDR2 from the germline V gene are SQVTM and ANQGSEA. V was pared by 1 base and J by 3 bases, with 16 bases between. The CDR3 runs to 15 residues.

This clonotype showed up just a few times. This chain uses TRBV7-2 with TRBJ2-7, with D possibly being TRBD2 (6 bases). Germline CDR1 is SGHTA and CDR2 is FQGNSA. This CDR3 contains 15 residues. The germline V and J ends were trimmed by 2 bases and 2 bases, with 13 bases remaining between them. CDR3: CASSLPKERAYEQYF. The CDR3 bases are TGTGCCAGCAGCTTACCAAAGGAGCGGGCCTACGAGCAGTACTTC. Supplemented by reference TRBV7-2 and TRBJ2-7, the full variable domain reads GAGVSQSPSNKVTEKGKDVELRCDPISGHTALYWYRQSLGQGLEFLIYFQGNSAPDKSGLPSDRFSAERTGGSVSTLTIQRTQQEDSAVYLCASSLPKERAYEQYFGPGTRLTVT.

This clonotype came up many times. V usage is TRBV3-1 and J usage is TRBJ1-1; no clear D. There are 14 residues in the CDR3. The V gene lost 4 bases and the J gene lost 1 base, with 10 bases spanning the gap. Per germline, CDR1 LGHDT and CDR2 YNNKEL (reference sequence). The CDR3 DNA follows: TGTGCCAGCAGCCCCCCCAGGCAGAACACTGAAGCTTTCTTT. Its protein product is CASSPPRQNTEAFF. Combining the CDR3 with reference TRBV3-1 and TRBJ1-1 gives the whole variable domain DTAVSQTPKYLVTQMGNDKSIKCEQNLGHDTMYWYKQDSKKFLKIMFSYNNKELIINETVPNRFSPKSPDKAHLNLHINSLELGDSAVYFCASSPPRQNTEAFFGQGTRLTVV.

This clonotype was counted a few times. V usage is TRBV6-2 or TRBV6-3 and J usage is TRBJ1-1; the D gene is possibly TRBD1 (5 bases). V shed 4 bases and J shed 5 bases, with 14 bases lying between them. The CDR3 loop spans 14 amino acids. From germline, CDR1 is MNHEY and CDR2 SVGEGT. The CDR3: CASSWGNFGTEAFF. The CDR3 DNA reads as TGTGCCAGCAGTTGGGGGAATTTCGGGACTGAAGCTTTCTTT.